A single sample gave rise to the 4 T cell receptor beta chains below, sequenced in a study of cytomegalovirus exposure and HLA in healthy donors (TCRdb year 2017). Receptor libraries were prepared by the immunoSEQ multiplex PCR assay. Here the immuneACCESS table is served through TCRdb, limited to in-frame sequences with V and J called. Missing clones are a known gap in these copies; in checked studies unresolved V genes cover under half, and the rest lacks a known reason. The sample contains around 120,000 clones, around 88% of them found a single time. Around 2% of the sample lies in the top ten. The source material was PBMCs. The receptors here all came from a man in his late teens or twenties in good health and CMV-seronegative.

The chain is built from TRBV11-2 and TRBJ1-5; TRBD1 might be the D (5 bases). The CDR3 sequence is 14 residues long. Germline lookup yields CDR1 SGHAT and CDR2 FQNNGV. Trimming took off 3 bases at V and 6 bases at J, with 12 bases between the two ends. CDR3: CASSLTLRGQPQHF. CDR3 nucleotide sequence: TGTGCCAGCAGCTTGACCTTAAGGGGTCAGCCCCAGCATTTT. The variable domain in full, with the rest retrieved from reference TRBV11-2 and TRBJ1-5, is EAGVAQSPRYKIIEKRQSVAFWCNPISGHATLYWYQQILGQGPKLLIQFQNNGVVDDSQLPKDRFSAERLKGVDSTLKIQPAKLEDSAVYLCASSLTLRGQPQHFGDGTRLSIL.

The V gene is TRBV4-3, the J gene TRBJ1-1; 8 bases map to TRBD1. V was pared by 0 bases and J by 1 base, with 7 bases of the junction left unmatched. This CDR3 comprises 17 residues. Germline values: CDR1 LGHNA, CDR2 YSLEER. Here the CDR3 DNA reads TGCGCCAGCAGCCAAGATACCCCGGACAGGGCGAACACTGAAGCTTTCTTT. Its protein is CASSQDTPDRANTEAFF.

The V gene is TRBV2, the J gene TRBJ1-1; D possibly corresponds to TRBD1 (5 bases). The V end lost 2 bases, the J end lost 6 bases, and 19 bases lay between the germline ends. The CDR3 runs 16 residues. Germline CDR1 is SNHLY and CDR2 is FYNNEI. The CDR3 loop is CASSEIGRGGAAEAFF. The DNA for the CDR3 is TGTGCCAGCAGTGAAATCGGGCGCGGCGGGGCGGCTGAAGCTTTCTTT. Supplemented by reference TRBV2 and TRBJ1-1, the full variable domain reads EPEVTQTPSHQVTQMGQEVILRCVPISNHLYFYWYRQILGQKVEFLVSFYNNEISEKSEIFDDQFSVERPDGSNFTLKIRSTKLEDSAMYFCASSEIGRGGAAEAFFGQGTRLTVV.

V and J are TRBV7-9 and TRBJ2-7; D remains ambiguous. The CDR3 runs to 14 residues. From germline, CDR1 is SEHNR and CDR2 FQNEAQ (reference sequence). Trimming left V 5 bases short and J 4 bases short, with 15 bases between. This CDR3 reads CASSPAPENYEQYF. The DNA for the CDR3 is TGTGCCAGCAGCCCAGCGCCGGAAAATTACGAGCAGTACTTC.